This note documents a single TCR beta chain sequence. The sample is drawn from a study of T-cell reconstitution after alpha-beta-depleted transplantation in children. The V end lost 6 bases, the J end lost 4 bases, and 10 bases lay between the germline ends. CDR3 length: 13 amino acids. Germline V gives CDR1 SNHLY, CDR2 FYNNEI. The authors prepared the TCRbeta library with unique molecular identifiers. MiXCR, run by TCRdb on the PCR reads, gives a single entry per CDR3 protein. The sample includes 200,000 to 250,000 distinct CDR3 sequences, less than 9% seen only once; the top ten take roughly 6%. The sequence was obtained from a male patient younger than 18 who had a stem cell transplant for acute lymphoblastic leukemia, so the T cells may come from the graft donor. The sample was PBMCs, mostly from graft donor cells, taken 180 days after TCRalphabeta/CD19-depleted stem cell transplant. The chain uses TRBV2 and TRBJ1-5; possible D gene TRBD1, 5 bases. The CDR3 sequence: CASRRGGNQPQHF. CDR3 DNA sequence: TGTGCCAGCAGGCGGGGGGGGAATCAGCCCCAGCATTTT.